This T cell receptor (beta chain) was recovered during a study of PD-L1 blockade in urothelial cancer (dated by TCRdb to the late 2010s). Some background on the complete study: Therapy was started around 2014 for all patients, and atezolizumab 1,200 mg was administered intravenously every 3 weeks. Under 30 patients had pretreatment blood TCR-seq, about 25 had at least one posttreatment blood collection, and about 25 had tumor TCR-seq. Blood samples were analyzed at 3 weeks after treatment start (second dose) and at 6 weeks after treatment start. About 85% of the roughly 29 patients were identified as males with urothelial cancer of bladder origin, and a prior smoking history was reported by 18 of 29 patients. Whole exome sequencing and RNA sequencing of pretreatment tumors were performed alongside TCR sequencing in the same patients. Pretreatment tumor samples, along with matched peripheral blood collected serially before and after atezolizumab treatment, underwent TCR sequencing. An exploratory multi-omic analysis was conducted of the somatic, immune and clinical correlates of response to PD-L1 blockade with atezolizumab in urothelial cancer. Durable clinical benefit was defined as a progression-free survival longer than 6 months, and TCR features were additionally tested against progression-free survival and overall survival. Blood samples yielded a median of about 150,000 T cells and more than 75,000 unique TCRs, with median clonality 0.080. An ECOG performance status of 0 or 1 was recorded for the patients, and 0 to 3 prior chemotherapy regimens had been received by the patients. Durable clinical benefit was achieved by nine patients and was not achieved by 20 patients.

Read against the paper, the sample's time point label means: pretreatment peripheral blood. A total of under 30 patients with locally advanced or metastatic urothelial carcinoma, treated at Memorial Sloan Kettering on a trial protocol, made up the cohort. Peripheral blood mononuclear cells were collected pretreatment and during treatment, with between 1 and 8 total time points obtained per patient. The Qiagen DNeasy Blood extraction kit was used to purify genomic DNA from total PBMCs and tumor samples. Collected pretreatment and during treatment, PBMCs were isolated and stored as previously described. The germline V gene supplies CDR1 SGHRS and CDR2 YFSETQ. The CDR3 spans 15 residues, from the cysteine through the phenylalanine. The entry retains the CDR3 DNA only, 45 bases that are in frame from base 1. For this chain, trimming is 5 bases at the V end and 2 bases at the J end, and the number of junction bases without a gene match is 8.

On this clone itself: Its antigen is unknown. No base-level quality is on record; no much larger clone is a single base apart.

On the study overall, not on this receptor specifically: Among patients with durable benefit, tumor-associated TCR clones showed greater expansion in peripheral blood 3 weeks after treatment started (n = 22, p = 0.022). Improved progression-free and overall survival was found to be associated with pretreatment peripheral blood TCR clonality below the median. Because the sample size was small (n ≈ 30) and many exploratory analyses were performed, the results are intended to be hypothesis-generating.

Synthetic TCR analog templates were spiked into each PCR to estimate absolute template abundance from read counts. The immunoSEQ assay used bias-controlled V and J gene primers to amplify TCRbeta CDR3 regions from genomic DNA. Sequencing of rearranged TCRbeta segments was done at approximately 20X coverage. From the authors' description of their analysis: Sequencing errors were corrected by clustering, and CDR3s were annotated against IMGT so that V, D and J genes could be assigned. Downstream analyses used only productive TCRbeta rearrangements, leaving out any out-of-frame or stop-codon sequences. To compute clonality, Shannon entropy was normalized by the log of the number of unique productive sequences and then subtracted from one. Clones differing between time points or between blood and tumor were identified using Fisher's exact test with Benjamini-Hochberg correction, with an adjusted p below 0.01 applied as the threshold. As stored in TCRdb, this immuneACCESS dataset retains in-frame rearrangements with V and J assigned. A fraction of the clones does not appear; measured against another copy, unresolved V genes explain less than half of the discrepancy, and the remainder lacks a known reason. V and J calls and clone size are copied from that table; D and trimming were computed from the DNA. This sample is represented by 55,000 to 85,000 clones; less than 90% of them were singletons. The ten largest clones add up to about a tenth of the sample.

The specimen was PBMCs, collected around atezolizumab (anti-PD-L1) treatment. The V gene is TRBV5-1 and the J gene is TRBJ1-2; TRBD1 agrees with 8 junctional bases. This clonotype originated in a woman in her 70s with urothelial cancer. The CDR3 amino acid sequence is: CASRPGQGSNYGYTF. The DNA reads TGCGCCAGCAGACCCGGACAGGGAAGCAACTATGGCTACACCTTC.